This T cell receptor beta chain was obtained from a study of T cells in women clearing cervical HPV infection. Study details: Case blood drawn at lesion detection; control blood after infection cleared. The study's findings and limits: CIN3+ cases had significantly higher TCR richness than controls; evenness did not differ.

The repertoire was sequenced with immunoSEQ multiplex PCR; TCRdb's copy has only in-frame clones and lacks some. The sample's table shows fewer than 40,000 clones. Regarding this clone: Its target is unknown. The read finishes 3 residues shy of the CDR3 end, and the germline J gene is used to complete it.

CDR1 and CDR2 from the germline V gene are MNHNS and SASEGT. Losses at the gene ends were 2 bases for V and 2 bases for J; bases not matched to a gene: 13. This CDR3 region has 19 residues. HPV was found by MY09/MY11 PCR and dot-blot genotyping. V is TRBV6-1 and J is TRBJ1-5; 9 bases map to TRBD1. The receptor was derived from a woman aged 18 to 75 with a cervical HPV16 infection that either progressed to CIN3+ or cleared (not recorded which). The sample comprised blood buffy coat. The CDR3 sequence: CASSERDDRDRVGNQPQHF. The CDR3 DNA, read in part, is TGTGCCAGCAGTGAAAGGGACGACCGGGACAGGGTTGGCAATCAGCCC.